The clone carrying this T cell receptor (beta chain) is judged medium-sized. Its antigen is not known. The sample belongs to a study of T cell responses to AZD1222 COVID-19 vaccine. Study results and caveats: Increases in Spike-specific TCR breadth and depth were seen after two AZD1222 doses. Reportedly, nearly half the spike-specific TCRs target unmutated variant regions. Sampled repertoires all dated from after the peak T cell response. Distributed over spike, vaccine-associated CD4 TCRs predominated at 160-218 and 743-854.

Sequenced by immunoSEQ multiplex PCR; TCRdb stores in-frame clones only, minus some. The repertoire holds 120,000 to 150,000 clones, with roughly 87% as singletons. Sequencing used peripheral blood, obtained on day 0 of AZD1222 vaccination. The sequence came from an adult in good health.

The CDR3 nucleotides read TGTGCCAGCAGTCGCCGACGGACAGGGTTTGCCGAAGCTTTCTTT. This codes for CASSRRRTGFAEAFF. The chain combines TRBV28 with TRBJ1-1; 8 bases are shared with TRBD1. The germline CDR1 and CDR2 sequences are MDHEN and SYDVKM. This CDR3 spans 15 amino acids. V lost 5 bases, J lost 8 bases, and 13 bases stayed unmatched.